These T cell receptor beta chains were read from a single sample in a study of CD8+CD57+ T cells in acquired aplastic anemia. TCRdb redid the calling of the reads with MiXCR, one entry per CDR3 protein. Of roughly 260,000 distinct CDR3 sequences listed, around half were seen once; the top ten hold 7% to 9.5%. The sequenced sample was sorted CD4+, CD8+, or CD8+CD57+ T cells (not recorded which) from PBMCs. The receptors stem from a human donor with aplastic anemia. Each CDR3 is given with its conserved first and last residue. D genes are given only for firm matches. Clone size is given for some rows only: seen once, a few or many times, or a class if the clone is expanded.

>.|many|TRBJ1-6|TRBV28
TGTGCCAGCAGTCGGATCTTCGTTGATTCACCCCTCCACTTT
CASSRIFVDSPLHF
>.|.|TRBJ2-6|TRBV7-9
TGTGCCAGCAGCTACAGGGCTGGGGCCAACGTCCTGACTTTC
CASSYRAGANVLTF
>.|many|TRBJ1-5|TRBV7-9
TGTGCCAGCAGCTTAGCGGATGGGGGGAATCAGCCCCAGCATTTT
CASSLADGGNQPQHF
>.|.|TRBJ2-4|TRBV20-1
TGCAGTGCTAGAGATCAGGGAGGAGGGGACATTCAGTACTTC
CSARDQGGGDIQYF
>TRBD1|.|TRBJ1-1|TRBV15
TGTGCCACCAGCAGAACAAGGACAGGGTGGTCTGAAGCTTTCTTT
CATSRTRTGWSEAFF
>.|.|TRBJ2-1|TRBV15
TGTGCCACCAGCAGAGCCGGCGGAGCCAATGAGCAGTTCTTC
CATSRAGGANEQFF
>.|once|TRBJ2-3|TRBV7-9
TGTGCCAGCAGCGGAGGGCAGTCGACAGATACGCAGTATTTT
CASSGGQSTDTQYF
>.|many|TRBJ1-1|TRBV29-1
TGCAGCGTTGATATTTCAGACACTGAAGCTTTCTTT
CSVDISDTEAFF
>.|.|TRBJ2-1|TRBV6-1
TGTGCCAGCAGTACATGGACTGTCTACAATGAGCAGTTCTTC
CASSTWTVYNEQFF
>.|few|TRBJ1-4|TRBV7-9
TGTGCCAGCAGCTTGGGCAGGGAGAGTGAAAAACTGTTTTTT
CASSLGRESEKLFF
>.|few|TRBJ1-5|TRBV2
TGTGCCAGCACCAAAGGGGGTAGCAATCAGCCCCAGCATTTT
CASTKGGSNQPQHF
>.|many|TRBJ2-7|TRBV6-5
TGTGCCAGCAGTTACTCTCGCGGGCCCTACGAGCAGTACTTC
CASSYSRGPYEQYF
>.|many|TRBJ1-5|TRBV27
TGTGCCAGCAGTTCGGGGAATAGCAATCAGCCCCAGCATTTT
CASSSGNSNQPQHF
>.|few|TRBJ2-7|TRBV19
TGTGCCAGTAGTATAAGGGGGGGTATCGAGCGGTACTTC
CASSIRGGIERYF
>.|many|TRBJ2-1|TRBV7-9
TGTGCCAGCAGCTTGGGCCCGGGACAATCTGCCTACAATGAGCAGTTCTTC
CASSLGPGQSAYNEQFF
>.|many|TRBJ2-7|TRBV6-1
TGTGCCAGCAGTGGCCAGGACGACCCTTCGGGCGAGCAGTACTTC
CASSGQDDPSGEQYF
>.|.|TRBJ1-1|TRBV6-1
TGTGCCAGCAACGTGGGTGGTACTGAAGCTTTCTTT
CASNVGGTEAFF
>TRBD1|.|TRBJ1-5|TRBV10-3
TGTGCCATCAGTGTCTTGGGACAGGGCTCTCAGCCCCAGCATTTT
CAISVLGQGSQPQHF
>TRBD1|many|TRBJ1-2|TRBV29-1
TGCAGCGTTGTAACCCTCCAGAAGGACAGGGGGCGAGGCTACACCTTC
CSVVTLQKDRGRGYTF
>TRBD2|.|TRBJ2-5|TRBV5-1
TGCGCCAGCAGCTTGGGTTCTAGCGGGGGGGCCGTCGAAGAGACCCAGTACTTC
CASSLGSSGGAVEETQYF
>.|many|TRBJ1-4|TRBV7-9
TGTGCCAGCAGCCCCGCTCTCACAACTAATGAAAAACTGTTTTTT
CASSPALTTNEKLFF
>.|many|TRBJ2-1|TRBV13
TGTGCCAGCAGCTTAGTGGACTACCTTAGGTATGAGCAGTTCTTC
CASSLVDYLRYEQFF
>.|.|TRBJ1-5|TRBV29-1
TGCAGCGTTGCCGGGGAGAACAATCAGCCCCAGCATTTT
CSVAGENNQPQHF
>.|many|TRBJ1-6|TRBV9
TGTGCCAGCCGCCGGGACTCAGATAATTCACCCCTCCACTTT
CASRRDSDNSPLHF
>TRBD1|many|TRBJ1-1|TRBV5-5
TGTGCCAGCAAAGGGGGCCACAAGAACACTGAAGCTTTCTTT
CASKGGHKNTEAFF
>TRBD1|.|TRBJ2-7|TRBV7-3
TGTGCCAGCATAGGGGACAGGACCGGTGACGAGCAGTACTTC
CASIGDRTGDEQYF
>.|.|TRBJ2-7|TRBV12-5
TGTGCTAGTGGTTTAGGGGACTCCTACGAGCAGTACTTC
CASGLGDSYEQYF
>.|many|TRBJ2-1|TRBV29-1
TGCAGCGTTGAGATGCCACGGTTAAACTACAATGAGCAGTTCTTC
CSVEMPRLNYNEQFF
>.|.|TRBJ1-2|TRBV15
TGTGCCACCAGCAGAGATTTAGGGGGGGCGGGTGGCTACACCTTC
CATSRDLGGAGGYTF
>.|.|TRBJ2-3|TRBV15
TGTGCCACCAGCAGTGGGGGAAGCACAGATACGCAGTATTTT
CATSSGGSTDTQYF
>.|few|TRBJ1-1|TRBV5-1
TGCGCCAGCAGCTATCAGCGAAGGATGAACACTGAAGCTTTCTTT
CASSYQRRMNTEAFF
>TRBD1|many|TRBJ1-2|TRBV6-5
TGTGCCAGCAGTTGGAATAACAGGGGGTCTCGTGGCTACACCTTC
CASSWNNRGSRGYTF
>.|many|TRBJ1-1|TRBV30
TGTGCCTGGAGTGTGGGCAGGGGCACTGAAGCTTTCTTT
CAWSVGRGTEAFF
>.|.|TRBJ1-2|TRBV7-2
TGTGCCAGCAGCTACGGTGGGCACGGGATCAGTGGCTACACCTTC
CASSYGGHGISGYTF
>.|.|TRBJ1-2|TRBV5-1
TGCGCCAGCAGCTTGGCCGGGCAGGGTCATGGCTACACCTTC
CASSLAGQGHGYTF
>.|once|TRBJ1-5|TRBV15
TGTGCCACCAGCAGACCTCCTACCAGAAGCAATCAGCCCCAGCATTTT
CATSRPPTRSNQPQHF
>TRBD1|.|TRBJ1-1|TRBV4-1
TGCGCCAGCAGCCCGGACAGGGGGGACACTGAAGCTTTCTTT
CASSPDRGDTEAFF
>.|.|TRBJ2-5|TRBV7-9
TGTGCCAGCAGCTTAGAGCAGGAGACCCAGTACTTC
CASSLEQETQYF
>.|.|TRBJ1-2|TRBV2
TGTGCCAGCAGTGAAGAGAGGGATGGCTACACCTTC
CASSEERDGYTF
>TRBD1|once|TRBJ1-1|TRBV15
TGTGCCACCAGCAGAGGGACAGGGTGGGACACTGAAGCTTTCTTT
CATSRGTGWDTEAFF
>.|many|TRBJ1-1|TRBV9
TGTGCCAGCAGCCCACGAAATGATGTGAACACTGAAGCTTTCTTT
CASSPRNDVNTEAFF
>.|once|TRBJ1-2|TRBV10-3
TGTGCCAGCAGAAGCGGGAACTATGGCTACACCTTC
CASRSGNYGYTF
>TRBD1|.|TRBJ1-2|TRBV2
TGTGCCAGCAGTGAATCAGACAGGGTTTATGGCTACACCTTC
CASSESDRVYGYTF
>.|many|TRBJ2-6|TRBV5-8
TGTGCCAGCAGCTTGGCTGTCTCTGGGGCCAACGTCCTGACTTTC
CASSLAVSGANVLTF